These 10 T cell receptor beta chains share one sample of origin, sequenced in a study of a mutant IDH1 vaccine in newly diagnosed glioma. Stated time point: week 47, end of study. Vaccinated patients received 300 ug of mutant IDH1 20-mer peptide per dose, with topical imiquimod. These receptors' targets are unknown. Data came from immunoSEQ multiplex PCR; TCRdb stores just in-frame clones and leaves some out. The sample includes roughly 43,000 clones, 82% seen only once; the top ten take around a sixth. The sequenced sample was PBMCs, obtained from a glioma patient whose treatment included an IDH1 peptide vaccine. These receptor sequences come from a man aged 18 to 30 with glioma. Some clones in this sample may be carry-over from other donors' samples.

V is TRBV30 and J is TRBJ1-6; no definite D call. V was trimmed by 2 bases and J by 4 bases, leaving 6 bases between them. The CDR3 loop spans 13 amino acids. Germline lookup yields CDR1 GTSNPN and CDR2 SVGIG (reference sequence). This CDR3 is CAWSPAYNSPLHF. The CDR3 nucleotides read TGTGCCTGGAGTCCGGCTTATAATTCACCCCTCCACTTT.

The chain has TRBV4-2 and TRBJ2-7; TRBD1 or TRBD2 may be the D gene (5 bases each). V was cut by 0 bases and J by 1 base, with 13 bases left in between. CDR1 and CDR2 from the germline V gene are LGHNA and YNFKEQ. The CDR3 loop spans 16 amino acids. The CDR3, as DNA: TGTGCCAGCAGCCAAGAGGGGGTCTTAGGGTCCTACGAGCAGTACTTC. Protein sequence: CASSQEGVLGSYEQYF.

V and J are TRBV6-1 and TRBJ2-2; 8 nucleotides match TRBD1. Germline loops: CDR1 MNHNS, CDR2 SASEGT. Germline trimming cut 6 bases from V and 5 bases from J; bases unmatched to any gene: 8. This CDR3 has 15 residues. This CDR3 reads CASSPGQGRTGELFF. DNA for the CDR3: TGTGCCAGCAGCCCCGGACAGGGACGGACCGGGGAGCTGTTTTTT.

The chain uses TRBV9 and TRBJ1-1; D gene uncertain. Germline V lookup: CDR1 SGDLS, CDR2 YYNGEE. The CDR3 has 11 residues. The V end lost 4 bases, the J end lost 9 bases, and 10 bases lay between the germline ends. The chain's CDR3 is CASSPVQQAFF. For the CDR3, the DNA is TGTGCCAGCAGCCCCGTACAACAAGCTTTCTTT.

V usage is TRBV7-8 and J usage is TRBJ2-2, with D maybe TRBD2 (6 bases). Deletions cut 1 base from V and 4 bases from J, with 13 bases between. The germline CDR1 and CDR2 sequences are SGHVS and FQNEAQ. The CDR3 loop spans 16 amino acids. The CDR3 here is CASSLGSLGGTGELFF. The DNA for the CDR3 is TGTGCCAGCAGCTTAGGGTCTTTGGGGGGCACCGGGGAGCTGTTTTTT.

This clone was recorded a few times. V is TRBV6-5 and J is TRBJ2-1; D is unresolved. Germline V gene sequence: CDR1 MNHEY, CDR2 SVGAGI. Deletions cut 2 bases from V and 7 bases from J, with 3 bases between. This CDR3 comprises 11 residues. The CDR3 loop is CASSYTNEQFF. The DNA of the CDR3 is TGTGCCAGCAGTTACACTAATGAGCAGTTCTTC.

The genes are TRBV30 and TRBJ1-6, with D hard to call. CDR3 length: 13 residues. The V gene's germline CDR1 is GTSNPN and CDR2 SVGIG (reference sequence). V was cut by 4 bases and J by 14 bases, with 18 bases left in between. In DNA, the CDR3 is TGTGCCTGGAACCGTAGGTCGGGTGAATCCCTCCACTTT. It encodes CAWNRRSGESLHF. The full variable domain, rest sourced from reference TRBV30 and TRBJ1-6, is SQTIHQWPATLVQPVGSPLSLECTVEGTSNPNLYWYRQAAGRGLQLLFYSVGIGQISSEVPQNLSASRPQDRQFILSSKKLLLSDSGFYLCAWNRRSGESLHFGNGTRLTVT.

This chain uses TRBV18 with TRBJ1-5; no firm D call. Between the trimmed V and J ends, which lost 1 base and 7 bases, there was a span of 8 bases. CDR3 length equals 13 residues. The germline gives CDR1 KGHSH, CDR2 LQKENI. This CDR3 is CASSPLSGQPQHF. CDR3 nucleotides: TGTGCCAGCTCACCACTGTCAGGACAGCCCCAGCATTTT.

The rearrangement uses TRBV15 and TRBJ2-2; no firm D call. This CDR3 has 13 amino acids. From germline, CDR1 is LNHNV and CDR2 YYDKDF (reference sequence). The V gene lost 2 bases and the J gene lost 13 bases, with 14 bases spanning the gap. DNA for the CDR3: TGTGCCACCAGCAGACCACCCCAACTCGGGCTGTTTTTT. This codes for CATSRPPQLGLFF.

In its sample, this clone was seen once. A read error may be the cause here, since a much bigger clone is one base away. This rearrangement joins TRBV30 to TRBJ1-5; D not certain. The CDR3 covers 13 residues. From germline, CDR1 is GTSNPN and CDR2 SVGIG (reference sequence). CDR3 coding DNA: TGTGCCCGGAGCAGAGACCTAAGGGAGCCCCAGCATTTT. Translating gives CARSRDLREPQHF.